This T cell receptor beta chain appears in the sequencing data of a study of blood T cell repertoires in COVID-19. Study summary: Samples representing acute and convalescent COVID-19 were sourced from the United States, Italy and Spain.

CDR3 length equals 15 residues. The germline V gene has CDR1 SGHTA and CDR2 FQGTGA. V dropped 5 bases and J dropped 7; count of bases not matched to a gene: 9. The protocol was immunoSEQ multiplex PCR, while the TCRdb copy is restricted to in-frame clones and leaves out a portion. In the table there are approximately 230,000 clones, about 85% of which are singletons. This sequence joins TRBV7-3 and TRBJ2-2; 8 bases match TRBD2. This clonotype was obtained from a man aged 18 to 30 with active or convalescent COVID-19. Sequenced: peripheral blood. The CDR3 here is CASSPGLANVGELFF. The DNA for the CDR3 is TGTGCCAGCAGCCCAGGACTAGCCAACGTCGGGGAGCTGTTTTTT.